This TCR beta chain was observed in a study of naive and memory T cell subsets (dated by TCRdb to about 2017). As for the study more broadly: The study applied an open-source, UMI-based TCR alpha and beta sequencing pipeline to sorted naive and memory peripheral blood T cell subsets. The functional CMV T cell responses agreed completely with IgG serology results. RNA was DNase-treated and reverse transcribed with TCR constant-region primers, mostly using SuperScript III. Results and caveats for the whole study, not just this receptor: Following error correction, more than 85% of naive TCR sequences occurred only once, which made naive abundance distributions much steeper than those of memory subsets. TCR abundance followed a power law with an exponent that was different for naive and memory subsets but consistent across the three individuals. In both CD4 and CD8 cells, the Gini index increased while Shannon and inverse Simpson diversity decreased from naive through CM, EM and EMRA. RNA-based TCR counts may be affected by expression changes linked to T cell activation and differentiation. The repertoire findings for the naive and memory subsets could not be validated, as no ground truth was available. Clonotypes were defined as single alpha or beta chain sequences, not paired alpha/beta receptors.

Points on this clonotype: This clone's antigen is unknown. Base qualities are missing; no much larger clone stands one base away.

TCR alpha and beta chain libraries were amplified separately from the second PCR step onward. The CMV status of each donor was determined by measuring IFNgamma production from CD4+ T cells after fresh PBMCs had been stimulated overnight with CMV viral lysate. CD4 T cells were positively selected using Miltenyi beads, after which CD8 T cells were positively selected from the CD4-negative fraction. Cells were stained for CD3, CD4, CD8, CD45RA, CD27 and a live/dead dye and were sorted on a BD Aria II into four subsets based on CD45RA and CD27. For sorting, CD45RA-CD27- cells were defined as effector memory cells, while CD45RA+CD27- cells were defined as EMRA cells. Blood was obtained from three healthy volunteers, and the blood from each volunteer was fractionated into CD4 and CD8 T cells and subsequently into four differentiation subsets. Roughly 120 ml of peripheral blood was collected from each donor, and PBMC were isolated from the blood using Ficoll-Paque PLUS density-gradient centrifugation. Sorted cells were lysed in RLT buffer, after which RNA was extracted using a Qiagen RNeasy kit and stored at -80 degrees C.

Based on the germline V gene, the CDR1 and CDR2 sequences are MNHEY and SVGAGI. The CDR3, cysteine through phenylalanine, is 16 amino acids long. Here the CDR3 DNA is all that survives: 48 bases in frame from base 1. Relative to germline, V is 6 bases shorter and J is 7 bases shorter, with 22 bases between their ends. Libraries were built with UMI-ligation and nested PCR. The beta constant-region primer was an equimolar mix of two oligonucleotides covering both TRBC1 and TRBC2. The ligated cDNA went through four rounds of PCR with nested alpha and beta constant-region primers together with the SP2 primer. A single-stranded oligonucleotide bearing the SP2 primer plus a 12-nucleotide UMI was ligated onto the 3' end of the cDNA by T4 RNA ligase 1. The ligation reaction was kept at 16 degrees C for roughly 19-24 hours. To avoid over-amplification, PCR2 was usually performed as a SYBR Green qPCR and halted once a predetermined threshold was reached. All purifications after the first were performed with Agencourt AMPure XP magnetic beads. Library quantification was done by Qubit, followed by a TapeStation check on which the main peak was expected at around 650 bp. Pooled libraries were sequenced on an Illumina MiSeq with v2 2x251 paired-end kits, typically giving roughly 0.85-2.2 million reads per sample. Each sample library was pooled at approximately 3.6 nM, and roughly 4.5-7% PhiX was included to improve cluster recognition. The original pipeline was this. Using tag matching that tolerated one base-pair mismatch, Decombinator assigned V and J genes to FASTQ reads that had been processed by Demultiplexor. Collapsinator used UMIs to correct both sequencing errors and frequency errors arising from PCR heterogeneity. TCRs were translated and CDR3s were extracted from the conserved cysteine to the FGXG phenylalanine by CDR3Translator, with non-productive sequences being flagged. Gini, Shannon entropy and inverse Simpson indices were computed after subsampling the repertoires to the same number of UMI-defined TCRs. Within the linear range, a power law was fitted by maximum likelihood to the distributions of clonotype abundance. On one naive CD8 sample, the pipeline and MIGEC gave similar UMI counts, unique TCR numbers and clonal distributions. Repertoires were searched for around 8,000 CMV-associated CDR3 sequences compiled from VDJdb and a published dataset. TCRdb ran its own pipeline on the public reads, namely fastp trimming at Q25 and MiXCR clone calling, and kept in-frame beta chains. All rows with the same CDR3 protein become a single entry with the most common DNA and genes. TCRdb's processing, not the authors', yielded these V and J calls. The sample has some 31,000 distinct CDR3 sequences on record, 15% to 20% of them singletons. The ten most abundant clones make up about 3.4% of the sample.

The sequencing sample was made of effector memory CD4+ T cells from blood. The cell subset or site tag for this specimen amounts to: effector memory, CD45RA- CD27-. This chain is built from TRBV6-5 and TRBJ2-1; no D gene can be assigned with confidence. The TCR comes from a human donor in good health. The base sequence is TGTGCCAGCAGCGAATCTCGGGTGCCACGAGTGAATGAGCAGTTCTTC. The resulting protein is CASSESRVPRVNEQFF.